This T cell receptor beta chain was recovered during a study of post-analysis software for immune sequencing data. Notes on the study in general: With TRBV5-6, TRBV5-1 and TRBV20-1 included, a handful of TRBV segments were more frequent in patients than in controls.

This CDR3 contains 15 residues. Trimming took 4 bases from V and 7 from J; bases not matched to a gene: 13. Germline V lookup: CDR1 DFQATT, CDR2 SNEGSKA (reference sequence). The library was made from cDNA and included unique molecular identifiers. Each CDR3 protein gets one entry after TCRdb re-called the PCR reads with MiXCR. This table has about 150,000 distinct CDR3 sequences, approximately 30% appearing once. This clonotype was counted ten times or more. Its antigen is unknown. The rearrangement joins TRBV20-1 to TRBJ2-1; 7 positions agree with TRBD2. This TCR was recovered from a girl aged 10 to 17 with multiple sclerosis. The sample was blood. CDR3 amino acids: CSAIYLADRVNEQFF. The CDR3 DNA sequence: TGCAGTGCTATTTATCTAGCGGACCGGGTGAATGAGCAGTTCTTC.